This T cell receptor beta chain came from a study of spatial heterogeneity in lung cancer. Study overall: A unique TCR and UMI combination showed up more than ten times in raw reads, on average.

In this sample, this clonotype turned up many times. Its antigen is undetermined. Single TCR cDNA molecules each had their own unique molecular identifier. MiXCR, applied by TCRdb to the 5' RACE reads, yields one record per CDR3 protein. The sample lists over 50,000 distinct CDR3 sequences, around 8.2% occurring once. Findings of the study overall: Detection of ubiquitous tumor TCRs in blood was higher at resection than follow-up.

Time point in this sample: sample taken at primary tumor resection. Sequencing was performed on whole RNA extracted from tumor and nontumor lung tissue, or from frozen PBMC, and the material was left unsorted. The sample consisted of PBMCs, taken at surgery. The clonotype comes from a female donor with early-stage non-small cell lung cancer.

The CDR3 sequence is CSASGDFNTEAFF. CDR3 coding DNA: TGCAGTGCTAGTGGAGACTTCAACACTGAAGCTTTCTTT. The V and J genes are TRBV20-1 and TRBJ1-1; unclear D gene. Germline V gene lookup returns CDR1 DFQATT and CDR2 SNEGSKA (reference sequence). The CDR3 sequence is 13 residues long. Trimming shortened V by 3 bases and J by 2 bases, and 10 bases separated the two germline ends.